These 3 T cell receptor beta chains share one sample of origin, sequenced in a study of blood T cell repertoires in COVID-19. Clones were sequenced by immunoSEQ multiplex PCR, and TCRdb holds only the in-frame ones, with some missing. The sample has 150,000 or so clones, 88% seen once. Sequences were obtained from peripheral blood. These receptors came from a man aged 45 to 65 with acute or convalescent COVID-19.

The V call is TRBV4-1, the J call TRBJ1-3; tentatively, D is TRBD1 (6 bases). This CDR3 spans 13 amino acids. Germline V CDR1 and CDR2: MGHRA, YSYEKL. With 5 bases removed from V and 4 bases from J, the gap between germline ends came to 9 bases. The CDR3, as DNA: TGCGCCAGCAGCTCAGACAGGGGAAACACCATATATTTT. Translation: CASSSDRGNTIYF.

The chain joins TRBV3-1 (or the pseudogene TRBV3-2) to TRBJ1-2; no clear D gene. The CDR3 contains 14 residues. Germline-derived CDR1 and CDR2 are LGHDT and YNNKEL (reference sequence). V lost 1 base and J 2 bases, leaving 8 bases between the germline ends. The CDR3 nucleotides are TGTGCCAGCAGCCAAGCGAGCCGGAACTATGGCTACACCTTC. This sequence encodes CASSQASRNYGYTF.

This clone occurred a few times. V and J are TRBV25-1 and TRBJ1-3; D gene unclear. V was pared by 7 bases and J by 4 bases, with 11 bases between. This CDR3 is built from 13 residues. Looked up from germline, CDR1 is MGHDK and CDR2 is SYGVNS. The DNA for the CDR3 is TGTGCCAGCAAACCCCACGGGGGAAACACCATATATTTT. Amino acid sequence: CASKPHGGNTIYF.